The T cell receptor (beta chain) under discussion was sequenced for a study of blood T cell repertoires in COVID-19. V trimming: 4 bases; J trimming: 5 bases; junction bases outside the gene matches: 12. The CDR3 totals 16 residues. Germline V lookup: CDR1 SGDLS, CDR2 YYNGEE. Original analysis: Researchers report that nucleated cell counts were estimated from reference gene primer amplification. The method was immunoSEQ multiplex PCR; TCRdb's version includes in-frame clones alone and lacks a portion of them. That table supplies the V and J calls and clone size; D and trimming were determined from the DNA. The sample carries about 40,000 clones, around nine tenths recorded once.

The TCR was taken from a human donor in a cohort sampled during active COVID-19. Sequenced input: peripheral blood. The V and J genes are TRBV9 and TRBJ2-1, with 7 bases matching TRBD1. The CDR3, as DNA: TGTGCCAGCAGCTCCCTGGGTGGACAGGAAAACAATGAGCAGTTCTTC. It specifies CASSSLGGQENNEQFF. Complete variable domain (other parts from reference TRBV9 and TRBJ2-1): DSGVTQTPKHLITATGQRVTLRCSPRSGDLSVYWYQQSLDQGLQFLIQYYNGEERAKGNILERFSAQQFPDLHSELNLSSLELGDSALYFCASSSLGGQENNEQFFGPGTRLTVL.